The text below deals with one T cell receptor (beta chain). Some clones are missing from TCRdb's copy, which holds only in-frame ones; the method was immunoSEQ multiplex PCR. The data contain about 250,000 clones, more than 65% of them singletons. The ends were cut back, 3 bases at V and 7 bases at J, with 12 bases in the middle. The CDR3 sequence is 13 residues long. CDR1 MGHRA and CDR2 YSYEKL come from the germline V gene. This entry comes from a study of blood T cell repertoires in COVID-19. As for the study in general: Sites across the United States, Italy and Spain contributed samples from acute and convalescent COVID-19. T cells, B-cell-depleted T cells, or PBMCs supplied cDNA or gDNA.

This receptor was identified in a woman between 35 and 50 years old with active or convalescent COVID-19. The chain has TRBV4-1 and TRBJ1-2; the D gene is possibly TRBD1 (5 bases). The sample comprised peripheral blood. The CDR3 is CASSHREDFGYTF. For the CDR3, the DNA is TGCGCCAGCAGCCACAGGGAGGATTTTGGCTACACCTTC.